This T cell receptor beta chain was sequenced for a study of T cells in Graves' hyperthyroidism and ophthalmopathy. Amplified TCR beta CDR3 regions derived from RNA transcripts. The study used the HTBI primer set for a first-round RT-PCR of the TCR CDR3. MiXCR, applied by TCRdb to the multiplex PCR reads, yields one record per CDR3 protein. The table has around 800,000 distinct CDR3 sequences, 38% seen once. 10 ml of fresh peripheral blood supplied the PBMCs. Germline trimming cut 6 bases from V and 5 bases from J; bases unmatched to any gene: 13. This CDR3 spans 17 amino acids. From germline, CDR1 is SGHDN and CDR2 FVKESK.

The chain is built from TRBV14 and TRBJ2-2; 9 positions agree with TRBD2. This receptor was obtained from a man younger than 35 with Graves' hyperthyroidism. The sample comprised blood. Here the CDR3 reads CASSYAPWREGTGELFF. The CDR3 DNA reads TGTGCCAGCAGTTACGCTCCTTGGCGGGAGGGGACCGGGGAGCTGTTTTTT.